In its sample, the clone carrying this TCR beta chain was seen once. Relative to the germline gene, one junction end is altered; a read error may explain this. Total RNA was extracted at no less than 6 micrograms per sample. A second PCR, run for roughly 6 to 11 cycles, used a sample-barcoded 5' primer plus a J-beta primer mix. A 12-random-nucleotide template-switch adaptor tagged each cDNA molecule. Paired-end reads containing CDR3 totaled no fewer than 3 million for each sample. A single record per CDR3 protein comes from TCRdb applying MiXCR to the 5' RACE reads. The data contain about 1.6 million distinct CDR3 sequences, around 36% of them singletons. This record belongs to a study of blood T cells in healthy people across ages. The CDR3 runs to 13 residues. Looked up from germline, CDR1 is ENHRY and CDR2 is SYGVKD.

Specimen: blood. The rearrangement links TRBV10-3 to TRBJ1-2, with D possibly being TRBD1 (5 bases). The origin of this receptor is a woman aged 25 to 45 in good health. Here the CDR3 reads CAVSREGNYGYTF. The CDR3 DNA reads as TGTGCCGTCAGCAGGGAAGGAAACTATGGCTACACCTTC.